The TCR beta chain described here comes from a study of cytomegalovirus exposure and HLA in healthy donors. Overall study context: An earlier analysis identified under 130 million unique TCR beta sequences in 150 million to 200 million T cells. Study-wide results and caveats: An analysis done earlier found most TCR beta V segments productive about 87% or about 30% of the time. Later analysis associated a missense DCLRE1C variant with TCR beta V- and J-gene trimming.

This clone was observed a handful of times. Antigen: not known. The study ran its PCR with 60 Vbeta and 13 Jbeta primers. Sequenced by immunoSEQ multiplex PCR; TCRdb stores in-frame clones only, minus some. The sample includes around 200,000 clones, 80% of them seen just once. The donors were healthy bone marrow donors. Germline CDR1 and CDR2: SGHRS and YFSETQ. J was trimmed by 3 bases and V by 3 bases; bases with no gene match: 10. The CDR3 loop spans 17 amino acids. The sequencing sample was made of PBMCs. The chain joins TRBV5-1 to TRBJ2-1, with TRBD1 matching 9 bases. The receptor's source is a boy between 10 and 17 years old in good health and CMV-seronegative. Here the CDR3 DNA reads TGCGCCAGCAGCTCCCCATCCGGGACAGGGCTCTACAATGAGCAGTTCTTC. It yields the protein CASSSPSGTGLYNEQFF. Full variable domain (rest looked up from reference TRBV5-1 and TRBJ2-1): KAGVTQTPRYLIKTRGQQVTLSCSPISGHRSVSWYQQTPGQGLQFLFEYFSETQRNKGNFPGRFSGRQFSNSRSEMNVSTLELGDSALYLCASSSPSGTGLYNEQFFGPGTRLTVL.